Listed below are T cell receptor beta chains from one sample, sequenced in a study of radiotherapy plus CTLA-4 blockade in lung cancer. Using immunoSEQ multiplex PCR, the repertoire was profiled, and TCRdb retains in-frame clones only, with some absent. The sample carries 81,000 or so clones, 84% recorded once. Sequencing was performed on peripheral blood, taken from a patient treated with radiotherapy plus ipilimumab. The receptors shown here come from a human donor with non-small cell lung cancer who had stable disease on radiotherapy plus ipilimumab. Both conserved end residues are part of each CDR3. Fields, in order: J gene, D gene, clone size, V gene, CDR3 length, CDR3 protein, CDR3 DNA. D genes are given only for firm matches. Some rows have no size entry. The others give once, few or many, or a class for an expanded clone.

J: TRBJ2-1; D: TRBD1; size: NA; V: TRBV5-6; length: 17; CDR3: CASSLPSGTGTYNEQFF; DNA: TGTGCCAGCAGCTTGCCCTCTGGGACAGGCACCTACAATGAGCAGTTCTTC
J: TRBJ2-1; D: NA; size: once; V: TRBV9; length: 15; CDR3: CASSVEGLDYNEQFF; DNA: TGTGCCAGCAGCGTAGAGGGGCTAGACTACAATGAGCAGTTCTTC
J: TRBJ1-2; D: TRBD1; size: once; V: TRBV7-3; length: 16; CDR3: CASSLRAGQANYGYTF; DNA: TGTGCCAGCAGCTTAAGGGCAGGACAGGCGAACTATGGCTACACCTTC
J: TRBJ2-5; D: NA; size: once; V: TRBV25-1; length: 15; CDR3: CASSEVNRPQETQYF; DNA: TGTGCCAGCAGTGAGGTCAACAGGCCGCAAGAGACCCAGTACTTC
J: TRBJ2-7; D: TRBD1; size: NA; V: TRBV10-2; length: 15; CDR3: CASSDRDRGTYEQYF; DNA: TGCGCCAGCAGTGACCGGGACAGGGGAACCTACGAGCAGTACTTC
J: TRBJ2-7; D: NA; size: once; V: TRBV9; length: 13; CDR3: CASSVSVLDEQYF; DNA: TGTGCCAGCAGCGTCTCCGTGTTGGACGAGCAGTACTTC
J: TRBJ1-5; D: NA; size: NA; V: TRBV7-6; length: 13; CDR3: CASSPELGQPQHF; DNA: TGTGCCAGCAGCCCTGAGCTTGGGCAGCCCCAGCATTTT
J: TRBJ2-3; D: NA; size: NA; V: TRBV11-2; length: 12; CDR3: CASSPYTDTQYF; DNA: TGTGCCAGCAGCCCGTACACAGATACGCAGTATTTT
J: TRBJ1-6; D: TRBD1; size: NA; V: TRBV6-1; length: 13; CDR3: CAIQQGGNSPLHF; DNA: TGTGCCATACAACAGGGGGGTAATTCACCCCTCCACTTT
J: TRBJ1-2; D: NA; size: NA; V: TRBV19; length: 15; CDR3: CASSRGVQASDGYTF; DNA: TGTGCCAGTAGTAGAGGCGTCCAGGCTTCCGATGGCTACACCTTC
J: TRBJ2-6; D: NA; size: NA; V: TRBV13; length: 13; CDR3: CASSPPRPTLLTF; DNA: TGTGCCAGCAGCCCCCCGAGACCAACTCTCCTGACTTTC